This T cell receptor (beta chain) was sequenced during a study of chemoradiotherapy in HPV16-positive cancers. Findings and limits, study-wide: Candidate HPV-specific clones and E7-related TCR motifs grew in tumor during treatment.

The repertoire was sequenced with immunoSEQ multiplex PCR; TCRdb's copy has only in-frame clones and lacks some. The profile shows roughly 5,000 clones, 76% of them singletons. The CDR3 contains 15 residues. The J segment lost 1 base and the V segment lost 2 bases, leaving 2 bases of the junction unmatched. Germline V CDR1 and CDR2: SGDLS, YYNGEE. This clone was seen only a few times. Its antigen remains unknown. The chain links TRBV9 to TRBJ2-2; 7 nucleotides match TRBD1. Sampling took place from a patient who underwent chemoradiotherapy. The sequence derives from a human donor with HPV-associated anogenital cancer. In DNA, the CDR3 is TGTGCCAGCAGCGTGCGGACAGGGAACACCGGGGAGCTGTTTTTT. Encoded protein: CASSVRTGNTGELFF.